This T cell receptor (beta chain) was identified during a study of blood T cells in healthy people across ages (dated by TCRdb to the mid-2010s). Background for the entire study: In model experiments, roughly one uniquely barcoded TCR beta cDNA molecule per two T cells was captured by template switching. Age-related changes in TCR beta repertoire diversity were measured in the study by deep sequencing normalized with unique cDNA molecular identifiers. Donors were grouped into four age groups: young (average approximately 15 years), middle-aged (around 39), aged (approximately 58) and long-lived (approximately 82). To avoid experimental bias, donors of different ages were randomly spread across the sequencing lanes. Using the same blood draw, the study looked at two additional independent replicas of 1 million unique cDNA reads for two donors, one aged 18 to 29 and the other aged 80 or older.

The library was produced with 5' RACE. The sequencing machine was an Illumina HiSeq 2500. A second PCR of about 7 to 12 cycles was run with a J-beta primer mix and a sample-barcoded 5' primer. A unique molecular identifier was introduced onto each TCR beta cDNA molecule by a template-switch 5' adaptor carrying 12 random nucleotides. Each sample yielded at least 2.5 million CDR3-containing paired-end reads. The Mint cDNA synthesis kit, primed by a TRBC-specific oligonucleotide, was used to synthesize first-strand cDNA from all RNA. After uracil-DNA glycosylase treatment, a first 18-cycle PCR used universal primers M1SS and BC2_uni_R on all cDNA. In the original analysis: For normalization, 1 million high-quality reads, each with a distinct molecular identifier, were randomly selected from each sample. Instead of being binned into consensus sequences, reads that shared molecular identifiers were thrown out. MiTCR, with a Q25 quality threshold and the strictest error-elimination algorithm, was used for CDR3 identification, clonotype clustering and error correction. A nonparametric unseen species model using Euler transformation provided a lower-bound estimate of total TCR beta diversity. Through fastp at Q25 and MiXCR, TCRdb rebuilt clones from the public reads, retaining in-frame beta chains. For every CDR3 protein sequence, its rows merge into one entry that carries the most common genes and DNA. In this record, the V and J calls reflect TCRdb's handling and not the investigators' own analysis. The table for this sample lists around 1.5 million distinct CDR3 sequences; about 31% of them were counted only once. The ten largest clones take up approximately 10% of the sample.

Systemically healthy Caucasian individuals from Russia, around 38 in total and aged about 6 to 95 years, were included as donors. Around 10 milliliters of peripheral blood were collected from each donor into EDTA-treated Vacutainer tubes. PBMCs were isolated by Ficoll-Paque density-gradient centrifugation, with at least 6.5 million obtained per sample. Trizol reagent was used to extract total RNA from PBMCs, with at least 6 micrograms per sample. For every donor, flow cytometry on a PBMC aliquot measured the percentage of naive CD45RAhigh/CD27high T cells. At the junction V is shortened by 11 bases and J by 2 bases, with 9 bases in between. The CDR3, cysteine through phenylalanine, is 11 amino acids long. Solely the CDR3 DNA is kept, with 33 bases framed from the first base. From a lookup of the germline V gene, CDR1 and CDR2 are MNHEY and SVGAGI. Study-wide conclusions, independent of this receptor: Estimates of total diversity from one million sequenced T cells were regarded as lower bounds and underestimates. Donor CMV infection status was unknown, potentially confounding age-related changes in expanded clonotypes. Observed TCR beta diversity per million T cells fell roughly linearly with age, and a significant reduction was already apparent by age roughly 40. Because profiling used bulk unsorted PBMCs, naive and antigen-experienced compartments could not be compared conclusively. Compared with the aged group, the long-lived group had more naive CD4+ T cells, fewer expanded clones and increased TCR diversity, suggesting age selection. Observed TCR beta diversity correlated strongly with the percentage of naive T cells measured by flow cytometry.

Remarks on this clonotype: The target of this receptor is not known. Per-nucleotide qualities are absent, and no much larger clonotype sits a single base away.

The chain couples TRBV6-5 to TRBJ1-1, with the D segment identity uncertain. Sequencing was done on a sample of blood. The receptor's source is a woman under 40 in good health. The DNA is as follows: TGTGCCGCGCAGAGAAACACTGAAGCTTTCTTT. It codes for CAAQRNTEAFF.